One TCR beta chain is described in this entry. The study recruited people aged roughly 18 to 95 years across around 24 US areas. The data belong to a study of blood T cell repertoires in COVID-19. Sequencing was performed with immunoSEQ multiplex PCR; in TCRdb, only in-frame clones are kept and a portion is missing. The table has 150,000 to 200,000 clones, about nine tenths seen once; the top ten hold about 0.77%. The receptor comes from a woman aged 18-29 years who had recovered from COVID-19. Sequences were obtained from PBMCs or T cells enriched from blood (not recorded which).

The CDR3 DNA reads as TGTGCCAGCAGCCAAGCGGGAGGGGGCTACAATGAGCAGTTCTTC. The encoded protein is CASSQAGGGYNEQFF. This sequence joins TRBV4-2 and TRBJ2-1; 8 bases match TRBD2. Germline V CDR1 and CDR2: LGHNA, YNFKEQ. The CDR3 loop spans 15 amino acids. After removal of 1 base from V and 3 bases from J, the junction contained 2 bases not matched to a gene.